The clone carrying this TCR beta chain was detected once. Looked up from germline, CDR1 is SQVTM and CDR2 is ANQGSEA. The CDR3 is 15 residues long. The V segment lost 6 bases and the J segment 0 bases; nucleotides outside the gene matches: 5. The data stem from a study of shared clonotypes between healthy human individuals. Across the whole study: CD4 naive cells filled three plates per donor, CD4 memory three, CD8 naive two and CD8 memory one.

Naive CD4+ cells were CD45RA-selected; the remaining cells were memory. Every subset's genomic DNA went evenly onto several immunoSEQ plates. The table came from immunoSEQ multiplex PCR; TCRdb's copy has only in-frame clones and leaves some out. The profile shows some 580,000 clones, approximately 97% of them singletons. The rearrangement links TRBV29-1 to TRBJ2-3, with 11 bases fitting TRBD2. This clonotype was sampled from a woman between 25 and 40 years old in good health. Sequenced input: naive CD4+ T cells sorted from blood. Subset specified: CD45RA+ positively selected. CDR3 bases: TGCAGCGTCGTAGGGACTAGCGGAAGCACAGATACGCAGTATTTT. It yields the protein CSVVGTSGSTDTQYF.